This record covers a single T cell receptor (beta chain). This specimen comes from a study of regulatory T cells in long-lasting Graves disease. In germline, CDR1 is DFQATT, CDR2 SNEGSKA (reference sequence). Trimming left V 0 bases short and J 3 bases short, with 30 bases between. This CDR3 region has 21 residues. Time point noted: newly diagnosed GD, antithyroid drugs for less than 3 months. Researchers made the TCR library from RNA that was extracted from PBMCs. Relying on iRepertoire HTBI primers and Arm-PCR of CDR3 regions, the team built TCR beta libraries. TCRdb used MiXCR to reprocess the multiplex PCR reads, holding one entry per CDR3 protein. The profile shows some 460,000 distinct CDR3 sequences, about 17% of them singletons. Separately, the same data were catalogued under a study of T cells in Graves' hyperthyroidism and ophthalmopathy.

The chain joins TRBV20-1 to TRBJ2-1; TRBD1 is a possible D gene (7 bases). Sequencing was performed on peripheral blood mononuclear cells (PBMCs), taken at new diagnosis, from a patient treated with antithyroid drugs. This sequence was found in a middle-aged man with Graves disease. The CDR3 DNA reads as TGCAGTGCTAGAGACCTGACGACAGGGACACTGGAGGGGCTAGTCTACAATGAGCAGTTCTTC. Translating it yields CSARDLTTGTLEGLVYNEQFF.